The 18 T cell receptor beta chains in this list originate from one sample, sequenced in a study of blood T cell repertoires in COVID-19. Method: immunoSEQ multiplex PCR; TCRdb's copy keeps in-frame clones and lacks some. This sample has some 240,000 clones; approximately 89% occur once, and the top ten carry roughly 5%. Sequencing used peripheral blood. Source of these receptors: a woman aged 40 to 55 who had recovered from COVID-19.

CDR3 DNA: TGTGCCAGCACCCCTGACAGCGTGAATGGCTACACCTTC. It translates to CASTPDSVNGYTF. The V and J genes are TRBV12-3 or TRBV12-4 and TRBJ1-2; maybe TRBD1 (5 bases). The CDR3 has 13 amino acids. Trimming removed 7 bases from V and 6 bases from J, with 15 bases in between.

The chain is built from TRBV11-3 and TRBJ1-5; D call uncertain. Germline V lookup: CDR1 SGHNT, CDR2 YENEEA. There are 13 residues in the CDR3. Trimming pared 2 bases from V and 4 bases from J, leaving 6 bases between. The CDR3 sequence: CASSLTENQPQHF. The CDR3 coding sequence is TGTGCCAGCAGCTTAACAGAGAATCAGCCCCAGCATTTT.

Only one count was recorded for this clone. CDR3 bases: TGTGCCAGCAGATCCACTAGCGGGGGCCGCACCGGGGAGCTGTTTTTT. Translation: CASRSTSGGRTGELFF. The chain combines TRBV7-3 with TRBJ2-2, with 11 bases lining up with TRBD2. This CDR3 has 16 residues. Germline values: CDR1 SGHTA, CDR2 FQGTGA. J was trimmed by 4 bases and V by 6 bases; bases with no gene match: 7.

The chain has TRBV7-9 and TRBJ2-1; D is ambiguous. Trimming left V 5 bases short and J 7 bases short, with 6 bases between. The CDR3 is made up of 11 amino acids. The germline CDR1 and CDR2 sequences are SEHNR and FQNEAQ (reference sequence). This CDR3 is CASSLQNEQFF. The CDR3 coding sequence is TGTGCCAGCAGCCTCCAGAATGAGCAGTTCTTC. Variable domain in full (rest from reference TRBV7-9 and TRBJ2-1): DTGVSQNPRHKITKRGQNVTFRCDPISEHNRLYWYRQTLGQGPEFLTYFQNEAQLEKSRLLSDRFSAERPKGSFSTLEIQRTEQGDSAMYLCASSLQNEQFFGPGTRLTVL.

The genes are TRBV9 and TRBJ1-3; D is unresolved. In germline, CDR1 is SGDLS, CDR2 YYNGEE. With 3 bases removed from V and 0 bases from J, the gap between germline ends came to 7 bases. The CDR3 loop spans 14 amino acids. Here the CDR3 DNA reads TGTGCCAGCAGCGCAGGTAGCTCTGGAAACACCATATATTTT. This sequence encodes CASSAGSSGNTIYF.

This rearrangement joins TRBV7-9 to TRBJ2-5, with unresolved D. Looked up from germline, CDR1 is SEHNR and CDR2 is FQNEAQ (reference sequence). The CDR3 runs to 14 residues. The V and J ends lost 3 bases and 1 base respectively, with 9 bases between them. The CDR3 DNA reads as TGTGCCAGCAGCTTCGCAAAAGCCCAAGAGACCCAGTACTTC. It codes for CASSFAKAQETQYF.

V usage is TRBV19 and J usage is TRBJ1-4, with 9 bases matching TRBD1. The CDR3 covers 15 residues. Germline CDR1 LNHDA, CDR2 SQIVND (reference sequence). Trimming at V came to 6 bases and at J to 7 bases, leaving 9 bases not matched to a gene. The CDR3 is CASSIAGTGSEKLFF. In DNA, the CDR3 is TGTGCCAGTAGCATTGCCGGGACAGGGAGTGAAAAACTGTTTTTT.

This chain joins TRBV19 and TRBJ2-1; D gene unclear. V lost 3 bases and J 10 bases, leaving 13 bases between the germline ends. The CDR3 totals 13 residues. The germline V gene encodes CDR1 LNHDA and CDR2 SQIVND (reference sequence). Here the CDR3 reads CASSIPNFGEQFF. The CDR3 nucleotides are TGTGCCAGTAGTATTCCGAATTTCGGGGAGCAGTTCTTC. The full variable domain, rest sourced from reference TRBV19 and TRBJ2-1, is DGGITQSPKYLFRKEGQNVTLSCEQNLNHDAMYWYRQDPGQGLRLIYYSQIVNDFQKGDIAEGYSVSREKKESFPLTVTSAQKNPTAFYLCASSIPNFGEQFFGPGTRLTVL.

The rearrangement uses TRBV10-3 and TRBJ2-3, with TRBD2 matching over 7 bases. Losses at the gene ends were 3 bases for V and 0 bases for J; bases not matched to a gene: 6. The CDR3 extends over 16 amino acids. Germline V gene sequence: CDR1 ENHRY, CDR2 SYGVKD. CDR3 in DNA: TGTGCCATCAGTGACCGAGGGGAGGGAAGCACAGATACGCAGTATTTT. Protein sequence: CAISDRGEGSTDTQYF.

V gene TRBV6-5 combines with J gene TRBJ2-4; D call uncertain. The CDR3 runs 16 residues. Germline values: CDR1 MNHEY, CDR2 SVGAGI. Trimming stripped 2 bases from V and 0 bases from J, with 11 bases between. The CDR3 is CASSYVLIVAKNIQYF. CDR3 bases: TGTGCCAGCAGTTACGTCCTTATAGTAGCCAAAAACATTCAGTACTTC.

The rearrangement links TRBV2 to TRBJ2-5, with 11 bases that match TRBD2. Looked up from germline, CDR1 is SNHLY and CDR2 is FYNNEI. J gave up 7 bases and V 3 bases, and 7 bases lay outside the gene matches. This CDR3 is built from 15 residues. This CDR3 is CASSESSGGDRTQYF. DNA for the CDR3: TGTGCCAGCAGTGAGAGTAGCGGGGGGGACCGGACCCAGTACTTC. The variable domain in full, completed from reference TRBV2 and TRBJ2-5, reads EPEVTQTPSHQVTQMGQEVILRCVPISNHLYFYWYRQILGQKVEFLVSFYNNEISEKSEIFDDQFSVERPDGSNFTLKIRSTKLEDSAMYFCASSESSGGDRTQYFGPGTRLLVL.

The chain joins TRBV2 to TRBJ2-5; D remains unclear. This CDR3 has 14 amino acids. Germline assignment: CDR1 SNHLY and CDR2 FYNNEI. V lost 9 bases and J 5 bases, leaving 19 bases between the germline ends. In nucleotides, the CDR3 is TGTGCCAGTAACGCAATGGTCGACGGGGAGACCCAGTACTTC. Translating gives CASNAMVDGETQYF. The full variable domain, completed using reference TRBV2 and TRBJ2-5, is EPEVTQTPSHQVTQMGQEVILRCVPISNHLYFYWYRQILGQKVEFLVSFYNNEISEKSEIFDDQFSVERPDGSNFTLKIRSTKLEDSAMYFCASNAMVDGETQYFGPGTRLLVL.

This rearrangement joins TRBV28 to TRBJ2-5; 7 bases align to TRBD1. CDR3 length: 14 residues. Germline-derived CDR1 and CDR2 are MDHEN and SYDVKM. The J segment lost 1 base and the V segment lost 3 bases, leaving 2 bases of the junction unmatched. The chain's CDR3 is CASSLRQGQETQYF. The CDR3, as DNA: TGTGCCAGCAGTTTGCGACAGGGCCAAGAGACCCAGTACTTC.

The chain has TRBV6-1 and TRBJ1-4, with D possibly TRBD1 on 5 matching bases. The CDR3 runs to 15 residues. Germline CDR1 MNHNS, CDR2 SASEGT. The ends were cut back, 3 bases at V and 5 bases at J, with 13 bases in the middle. The CDR3 DNA reads as TGTGCCAGCAGTGATGGGGCAGGGTGGAATGAAAAACTGTTTTTT. Residues: CASSDGAGWNEKLFF.

The chain recombines TRBV6-1 with TRBJ2-3; 8 nucleotides line up with TRBD2. After removal of 3 bases from V and 1 base from J, the junction contained 6 bases not matched to a gene. The V gene's germline CDR1 is MNHNS and CDR2 SASEGT. This CDR3 contains 16 residues. CDR3 in amino acids: CASSDPRAGGTDTQYF. The CDR3 DNA is TGTGCCAGCAGTGACCCCAGAGCGGGAGGCACAGATACGCAGTATTTT.

This clone was observed a handful of times. The chain joins TRBV7-2 to TRBJ2-1; TRBD2 aligns across 8 bases. Per the germline V gene, CDR1 is SGHTA and CDR2 is FQGNSA. The CDR3 is made up of 16 amino acids. V gave up 4 bases and J gave up 3 bases; unmatched junction bases: 8. CDR3 DNA: TGTGCCAGCAGCTGGGGGAGTCTAGCGGGCTACAATGAGCAGTTCTTC. Amino acids: CASSWGSLAGYNEQFF.

The chain joins TRBV24-1 to TRBJ2-5, with 7 bases aligning to TRBD1. The J segment lost 1 base and the V segment lost 4 bases, leaving 8 bases of the junction unmatched. The germline V gene has CDR1 KGHDR and CDR2 SFDVKD. This CDR3 is 16 amino acids long. As DNA, the CDR3 is TGTGCCACCAGTGACGCCGGGACAGATTTCCAAGAGACCCAGTACTTC. Amino acids: CATSDAGTDFQETQYF.

The V and J genes are TRBV24-1 and TRBJ2-7; possible D gene TRBD1, 5 bases. Germline V lookup: CDR1 KGHDR, CDR2 SFDVKD. V lost 5 bases and J lost 1, with 5 bases in between. The CDR3 has 12 amino acids. The CDR3 protein is CATSAGSYEQYF. DNA for the CDR3: TGTGCCACCAGTGCAGGGTCCTACGAGCAGTACTTC.